Below, 12 T cell receptor beta chains from the same sample are listed, as sequenced in a study of identical twins (TCRdb year 2016). Libraries were made using 5' RACE. Sequencing used an Illumina HiSeq 2000. TCRdb passed the public sequencing reads through fastp at Q25 and MiXCR, retaining productive beta sequences. Rows are combined by CDR3 protein, so each entry shows the most common genes and DNA. The table for this sample lists about 480,000 distinct CDR3 sequences; 13% to 15% of them were counted only once. Of the sample, approximately 0.52% falls within the top ten clones. In addition, the sample was reused for a study of yellow fever vaccine responses in identical twins.

Sequences were obtained from CD4+ T cells sorted from blood. These receptor sequences come from a woman between 18 and 29 years old in good health.

This clonotype was seen ten or more times. J is TRBJ2-7 and V is TRBV3-1; D not certain. The CDR3 length is 16 residues. Trimming took off 3 bases at V and 0 bases at J, with 15 bases between the two ends. Germline V CDR1 and CDR2: LGHDT, YNNKEL (reference sequence). The CDR3 region has the DNA TGTGCCAGCAGCCATCGTTCAGCGAGAAGCTCCTACGAGCAGTACTTC. Translated, it gives CASSHRSARSSYEQYF.

The chain has TRBV14 and TRBJ2-5; 8 nucleotides line up with TRBD1. Losses at the gene ends were 1 base for V and 1 base for J; bases not matched to a gene: 5. Germline V gene data show CDR1 as SGHDN and CDR2 as FVKESK. The CDR3 has 16 amino acids. The CDR3 here is CASSQVGQGAQETQYF. The CDR3 DNA is TGTGCCAGCAGCCAAGTAGGACAGGGAGCCCAAGAGACCCAGTACTTC.

This clonotype was counted once. The chain uses TRBV20-1 and TRBJ2-4; the D is unclear. The V gene's germline CDR1 is DFQATT and CDR2 SNEGSKA (reference sequence). V was pared by 3 bases and J by 5 bases, with 5 bases between. The CDR3 spans 11 residues. The CDR3 nucleotides read TGCAGTGCTAGTCACCAAAACATTCAGTACTTC. Encoded protein: CSASHQNIQYF.

This clonotype was seen at least ten times. The chain couples TRBV12-3 or TRBV12-4 to TRBJ2-1, with no clear D. The CDR3 sequence is 13 residues long. V was cut by 5 bases and J by 0 bases, with 5 bases left in between. The DNA for the CDR3 is TGTGCCAGCAGTGGACCCTCCTACAATGAGCAGTTCTTC. This gives the protein CASSGPSYNEQFF.

The V call is TRBV30, the J call TRBJ2-1, with 7 bases aligning to TRBD1. From germline, CDR1 is GTSNPN and CDR2 SVGIG (reference sequence). There are 16 residues in the CDR3. V shed 4 bases, J shed 14 bases, and the junction held 23 bases outside the gene matches. CDR3 sequence: CAWTTSTGFGVREKFF. CDR3 nucleotides: TGTGCCTGGACCACCTCGACAGGGTTCGGTGTCAGAGAAAAGTTCTTC.

The V gene is TRBV7-3, the J gene TRBJ2-1, with 8 bases matching TRBD2. CDR1 and CDR2 from the germline V gene are SGHTA and FQGTGA. Trimming cost V 4 bases and J 9 bases; bases outside gene matches: 11. This CDR3 is 15 amino acids long. The CDR3 region is CASSSTSGGQGEQFF. Written as DNA, the CDR3 is TGTGCCAGCAGCTCCACAAGCGGGGGCCAGGGTGAGCAGTTCTTC.

In its sample, this clonotype was seen a few times. The chain employs TRBV5-1 and TRBJ2-7, with D perhaps TRBD2 (5 bases). The CDR3 is 15 residues long. V was shortened by 3 bases and J by 2 bases, with 15 bases between the two germline ends. In germline, CDR1 is SGHRS, CDR2 YFSETQ. This CDR3 reads CASSYSGTPTYEQYF. The CDR3, as DNA: TGCGCCAGCAGCTACAGCGGAACCCCCACCTACGAGCAGTACTTC. Full variable domain (remainder filled in from reference TRBV5-1 and TRBJ2-7): KAGVTQTPRYLIKTRGQQVTLSCSPISGHRSVSWYQQTPGQGLQFLFEYFSETQRNKGNFPGRFSGRQFSNSRSEMNVSTLELGDSALYLCASSYSGTPTYEQYFGPGTRLTVT.

This clonotype occurred a few times. The chain combines TRBV6-2 or TRBV6-3 with TRBJ2-1; TRBD2 matches 9 bases. Germline values: CDR1 MNHEY, CDR2 SVGEGT. The CDR3 covers 16 residues. Unmatched junction bases numbered 10, after V lost 1 base and J lost 9 bases. The CDR3 here is CASSYYGLAGKGEQFF. CDR3 DNA: TGTGCCAGCAGTTACTATGGGCTAGCGGGGAAAGGTGAGCAGTTCTTC.

In this sample, this clonotype turned up once. V usage is TRBV29-1 and J usage is TRBJ1-4; 10 positions match TRBD1. J lost 7 bases, V lost 5 bases, and 4 bases had no gene match. CDR3 length: 13 residues. Germline assignment: CDR1 SQVTM and CDR2 ANQGSEA. CDR3 region: CSVPGTGAEKLFF. CDR3 sequence (DNA): TGCAGCGTTCCCGGGACAGGGGCTGAAAAACTGTTTTTT.

This clonotype was observed a few times. V usage is TRBV15 and J usage is TRBJ2-4, with D hard to call. The CDR3 has 17 amino acids. V lost 2 bases and J 0 bases, leaving 14 bases between the germline ends. The germline CDR1 and CDR2 sequences are LNHNV and YYDKDF (reference sequence). The CDR3 nucleotides read TGTGCCACCAGCAGACCGCCTGGCCCCCTAGCCAAAAACATTCAGTACTTC. This encodes CATSRPPGPLAKNIQYF.

This clonotype showed up just a few times. The chain joins TRBV5-1 to TRBJ2-2; TRBD1 agrees at 10 bases. The trim removed 4 bases at V and 5 bases at J, leaving 5 bases unmatched. This CDR3 comprises 15 residues. The V gene's germline CDR1 is SGHRS and CDR2 YFSETQ. The CDR3 nucleotides are TGCGCCAGCAGCCCGGGACAGGGGCATACCGGGGAGCTGTTTTTT. Protein: CASSPGQGHTGELFF. Full variable domain (rest looked up from reference TRBV5-1 and TRBJ2-2): KAGVTQTPRYLIKTRGQQVTLSCSPISGHRSVSWYQQTPGQGLQFLFEYFSETQRNKGNFPGRFSGRQFSNSRSEMNVSTLELGDSALYLCASSPGQGHTGELFFGEGSRLTVL.

This sequence joins TRBV6-2 or TRBV6-3 and TRBJ2-3; TRBD1 aligns across 7 bases. The V gene's germline CDR1 is MNHEY and CDR2 SVGEGT. The CDR3 has 17 residues. The V segment lost 5 bases and the J segment 2 bases; nucleotides outside the gene matches: 13. The CDR3 loop is CASSQRPSTGSTDTQYF. The CDR3 DNA reads as TGTGCCAGCAGTCAACGCCCATCGACAGGGTCCACAGATACGCAGTATTTT.